Following are 5 T cell receptor beta chains from one sample sequenced in a study of high-grade serous ovarian cancer treatment subgroups. Assay used: immunoSEQ multiplex PCR; TCRdb lists only in-frame clones, some missing. The top ten clones hold less than 9.5% of a sample with under 5,000 clones, nearly 80% of them seen once. Tumor tissue was taken before any definitive surgery or chemotherapy was given. Sequencing was done on a sample of tumor tissue. The origin of the receptors is a human donor with high-grade serous ovarian cancer.

V usage is TRBV10-3 and J usage is TRBJ2-2; perhaps TRBD2 as D (5 bases). This CDR3 spans 19 amino acids. The V gene's germline CDR1 is ENHRY and CDR2 SYGVKD. V was trimmed by 2 bases and J by 0 bases, leaving 19 bases between them. CDR3 sequence: CAISEAPPGGPANTGELFF. CDR3 DNA: TGTGCCATCAGTGAGGCCCCCCCCGGAGGCCCTGCGAACACCGGGGAGCTGTTTTTT.

This chain connects TRBV5-4 to TRBJ1-1, with 8 bases fitting TRBD1. Trimming at V came to 1 base and at J to 1 base, leaving 9 bases not matched to a gene. Germline CDR1 is SGHNT and CDR2 is YYREEE (reference sequence). The CDR3 covers 17 residues. The CDR3 nucleotides are TGTGCCAGCAGCTTGTATCAGGGGGCTTTTTCGAACACTGAAGCTTTCTTT. Its protein product is CASSLYQGAFSNTEAFF. Using reference TRBV5-4 and TRBJ1-1 for the parts outside the CDR3, the full variable domain is ETGVTQSPTHLIKTRGQQVTLRCSSQSGHNTVSWYQQALGQGPQFIFQYYREEENGRGNFPPRFSGLQFPNYSSELNVNALELDDSALYLCASSLYQGAFSNTEAFFGQGTRLTVV.

This clone was seen a handful of times. The rearrangement joins TRBV2 to TRBJ1-2, with 7 bases matching TRBD1. V lost 4 bases to trimming and J lost 6 bases; unmatched junction nucleotides: 5. Germline V gene lookup returns CDR1 SNHLY and CDR2 FYNNEI. The CDR3 spans 13 residues. The CDR3 DNA follows: TGTGCCAGCAGTGGCCAGGGGGGGCATGGCTACACCTTC. Translating it yields CASSGQGGHGYTF.

V gene TRBV7-3 combines with J gene TRBJ1-6; unclear D gene. Trimming stripped 1 base from V and 6 bases from J, with 10 bases between. There are 15 residues in the CDR3. Looked up from germline, CDR1 is SGHTA and CDR2 is FQGTGA. The CDR3, as DNA: TGTGCCAGCAGCTTAAAGGGCGGCCTTAATTCACCCCTCCACTTT. Its protein product is CASSLKGGLNSPLHF.

The chain couples TRBV28 to TRBJ1-2; 9 bases align to TRBD1. Germline loops: CDR1 MDHEN, CDR2 SYDVKM. The CDR3 loop spans 19 amino acids. V lost 1 base and J lost 7; bases outside the gene matches: 19. The CDR3, as DNA: TGTGCCAGCAGTTTATACTCGGGAACGGAAAACAGGGGGCGGAGTGGCTACACCTTC. This sequence encodes CASSLYSGTENRGRSGYTF.